Listed below are T cell receptor beta chains from one sample, sequenced in a study of CD8+ T cells in alopecia areata. Using immunoSEQ multiplex PCR, the repertoire was profiled, and TCRdb retains in-frame clones only, with some absent. The sample yields 150,000 to 200,000 clones, just under 65% seen once. Sequencing was performed on CD4+ T cells sorted from blood, taken at approximately week 50, from a patient treated with tofacitinib. Receptor source: a human donor with alopecia areata. The CDR3 runs from the conserved cysteine through the conserved F or W. A D gene is named only where the DNA matches it firmly. Size tells how often a clone was seen (once, few, many) or the class of an expanded clone, and some rows leave it out.

cdr3_aa: CSVERDSQETQYF
cdr3_nt: TGCAGCGTTGAGAGGGACAGTCAAGAGACCCAGTACTTC
j_call: TRBJ2-5
clone_size: NA
d_call: TRBD1
v_call: TRBV29-1

cdr3_aa: CSVDPGTGGTQYF
cdr3_nt: TGCAGCGTTGATCCCGGGACTGGTGGGACCCAGTACTTC
j_call: TRBJ2-5
clone_size: NA
d_call: NA
v_call: TRBV29-1

cdr3_aa: CSALLADTQYF
cdr3_nt: TGCAGTGCCCTCTTGGCAGATACGCAGTATTTT
j_call: TRBJ2-3
clone_size: NA
d_call: NA
v_call: TRBV20-1

cdr3_aa: CASSVEGVSTEAFF
cdr3_nt: TGTGCCAGCAGCGTGGAGGGGGTGAGCACTGAAGCTTTCTTT
j_call: TRBJ1-1
clone_size: NA
d_call: NA
v_call: TRBV9

cdr3_aa: CASSKRESSYEQYF
cdr3_nt: TGTGCCAGCAGTAAGCGGGAGAGCTCCTACGAGCAGTACTTC
j_call: TRBJ2-7
clone_size: NA
d_call: TRBD2
v_call: TRBV2

cdr3_aa: CSVSPAGWGRGNIQYF
cdr3_nt: TGCAGCGTTAGTCCTGCGGGTTGGGGGCGCGGGAACATTCAGTACTTC
j_call: TRBJ2-4
clone_size: NA
d_call: NA
v_call: TRBV29-1

cdr3_aa: CASSQVHEQYF
cdr3_nt: TGTGCCAGCAGCCAAGTACACGAGCAGTACTTC
j_call: TRBJ2-7
clone_size: few
d_call: NA
v_call: TRBV14

cdr3_aa: CSVGTGSNIQYF
cdr3_nt: TGCAGCGTTGGGACAGGGTCAAACATTCAGTACTTC
j_call: TRBJ2-4
clone_size: NA
d_call: TRBD1
v_call: TRBV29-1

cdr3_aa: CSVAPQETQYF
cdr3_nt: TGCAGCGTTGCTCCTCAAGAGACCCAGTACTTC
j_call: TRBJ2-5
clone_size: once
d_call: NA
v_call: TRBV29-1

cdr3_aa: CASSGLAFLSNTGELFF
cdr3_nt: TGTGCCAGCAGCGGACTAGCTTTCCTCTCGAACACCGGGGAGCTGTTTTTT
j_call: TRBJ2-2
clone_size: few
d_call: TRBD2
v_call: TRBV5-5

cdr3_aa: CASSLNRGHEKLFF
cdr3_nt: TGCGCCAGCAGCCTTAACAGGGGCCATGAAAAACTGTTTTTT
j_call: TRBJ1-4
clone_size: few
d_call: TRBD1
v_call: TRBV4-3

cdr3_aa: CATAYGPEGLNEQFF
cdr3_nt: TGTGCCACCGCTTATGGACCCGAGGGATTAAATGAGCAGTTCTTC
j_call: TRBJ2-1
clone_size: NA
d_call: NA
v_call: TRBV15

cdr3_aa: CASSSLPGLQSTDTQYF
cdr3_nt: TGTGCCAGCAGCTCCCTACCGGGACTACAGAGCACAGATACGCAGTATTTT
j_call: TRBJ2-3
clone_size: NA
d_call: TRBD2
v_call: TRBV7-9

cdr3_aa: CASSNRVGNTEAFF
cdr3_nt: TGTGCCAGTAGCAACAGGGTGGGGAACACTGAAGCTTTCTTT
j_call: TRBJ1-1
clone_size: NA
d_call: NA
v_call: TRBV19

cdr3_aa: CASSPTSGENNEQFF
cdr3_nt: TGTGCCAGCAGCCCCACTAGCGGGGAGAACAATGAGCAGTTCTTC
j_call: TRBJ2-1
clone_size: NA
d_call: TRBD2
v_call: TRBV7-3

cdr3_aa: CAWSGRNQETQYF
cdr3_nt: TGTGCCTGGAGTGGGCGGAACCAAGAGACCCAGTACTTC
j_call: TRBJ2-5
clone_size: NA
d_call: NA
v_call: TRBV30

cdr3_aa: CASSHYGGRSNQPQHF
cdr3_nt: TGCGCCAGCAGTCACTATGGGGGTAGAAGCAATCAGCCCCAGCATTTT
j_call: TRBJ1-5
clone_size: few
d_call: NA
v_call: TRBV23-1

cdr3_aa: CASSPPTAGRNTEAFF
cdr3_nt: TGTGCCAGCAGCCCCCCGACGGCAGGGAGGAACACTGAAGCTTTCTTT
j_call: TRBJ1-1
clone_size: few
d_call: NA
v_call: TRBV7-9

cdr3_aa: CASSFGGKDSPLHF
cdr3_nt: TGCGCCAGCAGCTTTGGAGGGAAGGATTCACCCCTCCACTTT
j_call: TRBJ1-6
clone_size: few
d_call: NA
v_call: TRBV5-1

cdr3_aa: CAWRPTGSNGYTF
cdr3_nt: TGTGCCTGGAGACCCACGGGGTCCAATGGCTACACCTTC
j_call: TRBJ1-2
clone_size: NA
d_call: NA
v_call: TRBV30

cdr3_aa: CASSVGTAYEQYF
cdr3_nt: TGTGCCAGCAGCGTAGGGACAGCCTACGAGCAGTACTTC
j_call: TRBJ2-7
clone_size: NA
d_call: TRBD1
v_call: TRBV5-6

cdr3_aa: CASSFDSYEQYF
cdr3_nt: TGCGCCAGCAGCTTCGATTCCTACGAGCAGTACTTC
j_call: TRBJ2-7
clone_size: NA
d_call: NA
v_call: TRBV5-1

cdr3_aa: CSVGEGRQETQYF
cdr3_nt: TGCAGCGTTGGGGAAGGGCGGCAAGAGACCCAGTACTTC
j_call: TRBJ2-5
clone_size: once
d_call: NA
v_call: TRBV29-1